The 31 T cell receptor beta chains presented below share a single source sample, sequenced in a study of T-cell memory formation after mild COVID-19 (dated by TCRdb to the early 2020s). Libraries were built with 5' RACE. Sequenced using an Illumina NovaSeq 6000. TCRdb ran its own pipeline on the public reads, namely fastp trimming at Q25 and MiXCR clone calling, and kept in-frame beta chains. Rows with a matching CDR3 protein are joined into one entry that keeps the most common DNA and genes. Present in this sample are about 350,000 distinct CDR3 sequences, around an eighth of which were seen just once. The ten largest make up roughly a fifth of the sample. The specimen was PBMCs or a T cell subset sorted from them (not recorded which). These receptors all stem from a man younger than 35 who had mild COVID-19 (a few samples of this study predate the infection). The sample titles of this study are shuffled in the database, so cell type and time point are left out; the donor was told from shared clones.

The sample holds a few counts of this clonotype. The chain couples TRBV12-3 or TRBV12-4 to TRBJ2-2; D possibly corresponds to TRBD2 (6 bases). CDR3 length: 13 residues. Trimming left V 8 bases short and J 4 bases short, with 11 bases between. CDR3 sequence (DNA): TGTGCCAGCGGGACTGGCAGCACCGGGGAGCTGTTTTTT. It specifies CASGTGSTGELFF.

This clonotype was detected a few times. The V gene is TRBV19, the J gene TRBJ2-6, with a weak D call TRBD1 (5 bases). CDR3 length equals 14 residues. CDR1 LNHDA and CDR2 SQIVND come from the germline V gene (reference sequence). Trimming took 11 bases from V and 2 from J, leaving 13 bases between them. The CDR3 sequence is CASGPRAGANVLTF. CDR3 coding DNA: TGTGCCTCGGGCCCCAGGGCTGGGGCCAACGTCCTGACTTTC.

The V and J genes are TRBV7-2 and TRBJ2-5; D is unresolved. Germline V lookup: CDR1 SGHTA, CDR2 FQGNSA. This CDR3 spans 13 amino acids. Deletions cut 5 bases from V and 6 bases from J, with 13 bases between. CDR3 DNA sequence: TGTGCCAGCAGCCGACCGGGCTCACAGACCCAGTACTTC. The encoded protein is CASSRPGSQTQYF.

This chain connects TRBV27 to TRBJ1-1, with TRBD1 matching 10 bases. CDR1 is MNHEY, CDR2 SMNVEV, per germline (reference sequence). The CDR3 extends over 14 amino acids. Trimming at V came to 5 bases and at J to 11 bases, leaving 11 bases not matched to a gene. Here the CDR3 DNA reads TGTGCCAGCAGTCCCTCCCGACAGGGGGCGAGGGCTTTCTTT. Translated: CASSPSRQGARAFF.

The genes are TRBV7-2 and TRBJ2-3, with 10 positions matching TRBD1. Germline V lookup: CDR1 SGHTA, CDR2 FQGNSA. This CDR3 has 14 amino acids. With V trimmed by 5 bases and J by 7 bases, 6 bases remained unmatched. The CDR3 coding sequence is TGTGCCAGCAGCCCAGGACAGGGGGAATATACGCAGTATTTT. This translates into CASSPGQGEYTQYF.

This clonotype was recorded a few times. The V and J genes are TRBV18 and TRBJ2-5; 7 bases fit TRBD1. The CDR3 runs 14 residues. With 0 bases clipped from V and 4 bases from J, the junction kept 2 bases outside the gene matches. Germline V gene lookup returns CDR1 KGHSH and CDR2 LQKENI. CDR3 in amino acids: CASSPPGTAETQYF. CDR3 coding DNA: TGTGCCAGCTCACCACCTGGGACAGCAGAGACCCAGTACTTC.

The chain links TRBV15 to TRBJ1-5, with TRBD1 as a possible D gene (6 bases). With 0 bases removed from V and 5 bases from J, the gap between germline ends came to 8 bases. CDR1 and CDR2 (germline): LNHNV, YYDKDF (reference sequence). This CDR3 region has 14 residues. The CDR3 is CATSREDSHQPQHF. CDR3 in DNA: TGTGCCACCAGCAGAGAGGACAGTCATCAGCCCCAGCATTTT.

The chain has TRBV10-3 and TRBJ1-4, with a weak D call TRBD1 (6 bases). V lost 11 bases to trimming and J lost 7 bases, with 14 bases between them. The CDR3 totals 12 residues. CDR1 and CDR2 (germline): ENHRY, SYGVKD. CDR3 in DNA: TGTGCCCCTACTCCCAGGGGTGAAAAACTGTTTTTT. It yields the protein CAPTPRGEKLFF.

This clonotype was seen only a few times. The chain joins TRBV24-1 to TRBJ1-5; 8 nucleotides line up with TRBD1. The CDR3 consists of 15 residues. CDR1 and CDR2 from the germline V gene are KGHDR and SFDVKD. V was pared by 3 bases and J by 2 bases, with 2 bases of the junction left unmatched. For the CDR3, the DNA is TGTGCCACCAGTGATACGACAGGGGGCAATCAGCCCCAGCATTTT. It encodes CATSDTTGGNQPQHF.

Here the CDR3 reads CASSPRWNLGTGELFF. In nucleotides, the CDR3 is TGTGCCAGCAGCCCCCGGTGGAACCTTGGCACCGGGGAGCTGTTTTTT. The chain carries TRBV7-8 and TRBJ2-2, with D unclear. V was pared by 5 bases and J by 4 bases, with 17 bases between. This CDR3 is 16 amino acids long. Per germline, CDR1 SGHVS and CDR2 FQNEAQ.

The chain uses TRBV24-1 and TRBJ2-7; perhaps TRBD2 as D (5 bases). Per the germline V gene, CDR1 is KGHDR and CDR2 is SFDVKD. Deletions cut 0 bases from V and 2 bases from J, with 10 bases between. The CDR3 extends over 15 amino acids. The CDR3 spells CATSDLQTGTYEQYV. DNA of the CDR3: TGTGCCACCAGTGATTTGCAGACGGGGACCTACGAGCAGTACGTC.

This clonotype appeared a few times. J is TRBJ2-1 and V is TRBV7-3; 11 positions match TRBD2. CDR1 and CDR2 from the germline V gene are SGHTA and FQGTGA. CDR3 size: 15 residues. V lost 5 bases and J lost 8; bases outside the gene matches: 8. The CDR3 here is CASSLSGGASYEQFF. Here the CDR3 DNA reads TGTGCCAGCAGCCTTAGCGGGGGGGCCTCCTATGAGCAGTTCTTC.

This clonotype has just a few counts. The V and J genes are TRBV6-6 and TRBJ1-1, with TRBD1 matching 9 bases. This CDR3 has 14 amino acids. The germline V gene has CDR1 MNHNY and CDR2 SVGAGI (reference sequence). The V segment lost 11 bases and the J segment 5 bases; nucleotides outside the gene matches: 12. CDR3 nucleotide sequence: TGTGCCGGCGGACTAGACAGGGGGACGACTGAAGCTTTCTTT. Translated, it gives CAGGLDRGTTEAFF.

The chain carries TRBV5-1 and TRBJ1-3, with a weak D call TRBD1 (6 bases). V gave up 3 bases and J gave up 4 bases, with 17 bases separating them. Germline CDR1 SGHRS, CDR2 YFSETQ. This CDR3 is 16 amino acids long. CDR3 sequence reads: CASSSNTGGFGNTIYF. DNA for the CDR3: TGCGCCAGCAGCTCAAATACCGGGGGCTTCGGAAACACCATATATTTT.

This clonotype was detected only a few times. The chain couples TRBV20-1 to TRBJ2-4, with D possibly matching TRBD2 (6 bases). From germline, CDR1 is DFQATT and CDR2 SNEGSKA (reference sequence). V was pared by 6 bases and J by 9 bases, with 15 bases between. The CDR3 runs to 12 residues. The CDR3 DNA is TGCAGTGCAGTCTTGGGGGGTGGCATTCAGTACTTC. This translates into CSAVLGGGIQYF.

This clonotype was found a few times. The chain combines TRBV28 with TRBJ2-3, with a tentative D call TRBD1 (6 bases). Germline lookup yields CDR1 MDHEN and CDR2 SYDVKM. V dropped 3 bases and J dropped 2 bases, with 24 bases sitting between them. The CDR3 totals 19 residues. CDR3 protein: CASSLLAYGAGAHTDTQYF. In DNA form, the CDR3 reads TGTGCCAGCAGTTTGCTTGCTTACGGGGCAGGGGCACACACAGATACGCAGTATTTT.

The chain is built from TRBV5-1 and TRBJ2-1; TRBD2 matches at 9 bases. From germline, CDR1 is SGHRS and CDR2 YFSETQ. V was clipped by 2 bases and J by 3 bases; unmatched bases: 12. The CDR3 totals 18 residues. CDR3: CASSFGQRLAGFYNEQFF. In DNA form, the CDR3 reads TGCGCCAGCAGCTTTGGACAGCGCCTAGCGGGGTTCTACAATGAGCAGTTCTTC.

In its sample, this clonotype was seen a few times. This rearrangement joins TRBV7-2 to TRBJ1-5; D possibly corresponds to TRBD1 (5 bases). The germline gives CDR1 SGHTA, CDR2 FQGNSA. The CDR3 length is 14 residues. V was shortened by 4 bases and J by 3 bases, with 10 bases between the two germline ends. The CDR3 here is CASSSGRINQPQHF. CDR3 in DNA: TGTGCCAGCAGCTCGGGACGCATCAATCAGCCCCAGCATTTT. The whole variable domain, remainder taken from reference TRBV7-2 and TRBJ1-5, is GAGVSQSPSNKVTEKGKDVELRCDPISGHTALYWYRQSLGQGLEFLIYFQGNSAPDKSGLPSDRFSAERTGGSVSTLTIQRTQQEDSAVYLCASSSGRINQPQHFGDGTRLSIL.

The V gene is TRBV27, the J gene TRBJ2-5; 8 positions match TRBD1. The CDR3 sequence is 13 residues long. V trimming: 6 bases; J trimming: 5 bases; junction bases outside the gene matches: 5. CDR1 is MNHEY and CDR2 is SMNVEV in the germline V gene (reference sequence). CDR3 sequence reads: CASRQGAAETQYF. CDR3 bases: TGTGCCAGCAGGCAGGGGGCGGCGGAGACCCAGTACTTC.

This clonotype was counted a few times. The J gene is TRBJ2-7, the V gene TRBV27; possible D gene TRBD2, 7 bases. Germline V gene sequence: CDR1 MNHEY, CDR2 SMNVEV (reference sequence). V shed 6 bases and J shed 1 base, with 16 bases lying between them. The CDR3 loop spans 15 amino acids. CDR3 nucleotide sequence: TGTGCCAGCAGAATACTGGGGAGGGGGTCCTACGAGCAGTACTTC. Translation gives CASRILGRGSYEQYF.

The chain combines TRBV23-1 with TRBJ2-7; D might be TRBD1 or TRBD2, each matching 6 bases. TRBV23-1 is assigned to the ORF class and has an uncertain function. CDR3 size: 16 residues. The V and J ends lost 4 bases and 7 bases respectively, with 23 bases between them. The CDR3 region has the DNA TGCGCCAGCAGTCTTCGAGGGGGAGGAGCGCGGTGTGAGCAGTACGTC. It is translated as CASSLRGGGARCEQYV.

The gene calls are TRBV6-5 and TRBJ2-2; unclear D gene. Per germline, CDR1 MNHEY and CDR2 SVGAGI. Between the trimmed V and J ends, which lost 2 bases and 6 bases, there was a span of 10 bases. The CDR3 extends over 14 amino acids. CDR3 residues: CASSYNPGSGELFF. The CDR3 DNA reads TGTGCCAGCAGTTACAACCCCGGGTCCGGGGAGCTGTTTTTT.

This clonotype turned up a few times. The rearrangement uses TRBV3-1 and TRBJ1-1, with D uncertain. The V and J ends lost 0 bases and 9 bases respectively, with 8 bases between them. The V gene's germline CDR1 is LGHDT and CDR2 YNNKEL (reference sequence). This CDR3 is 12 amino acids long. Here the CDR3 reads CASSQDSEKAFF. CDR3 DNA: TGTGCCAGCAGCCAAGATTCGGAAAAAGCTTTCTTT.

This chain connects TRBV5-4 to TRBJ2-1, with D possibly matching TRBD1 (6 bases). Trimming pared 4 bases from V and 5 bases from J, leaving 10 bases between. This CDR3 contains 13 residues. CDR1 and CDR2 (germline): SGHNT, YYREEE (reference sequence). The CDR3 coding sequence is TGTGCCAGCAGCACCGGACAGAACAATGAGCAGTTCTTC. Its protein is CASSTGQNNEQFF. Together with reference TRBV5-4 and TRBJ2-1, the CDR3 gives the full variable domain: ETGVTQSPTHLIKTRGQQVTLRCSSQSGHNTVSWYQQALGQGPQFIFQYYREEENGRGNFPPRFSGLQFPNYSSELNVNALELDDSALYLCASSTGQNNEQFFGPGTRLTVL.

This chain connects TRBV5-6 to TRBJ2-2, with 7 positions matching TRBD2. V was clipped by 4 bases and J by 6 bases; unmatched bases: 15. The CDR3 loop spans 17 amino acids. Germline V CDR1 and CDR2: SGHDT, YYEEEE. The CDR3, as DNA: TGTGCCAGCAGCGACGGGGTCGGAGCAGCGGGGTCCGGGGAGCTGTTTTTT. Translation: CASSDGVGAAGSGELFF.

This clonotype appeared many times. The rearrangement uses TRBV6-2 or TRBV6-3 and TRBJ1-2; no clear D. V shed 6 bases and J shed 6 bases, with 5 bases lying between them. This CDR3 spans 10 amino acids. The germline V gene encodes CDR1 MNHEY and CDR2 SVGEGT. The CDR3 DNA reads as TGTGCCAGCAGAAGGAATGGCTACACCTTC. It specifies CASRRNGYTF.

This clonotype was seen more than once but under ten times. This CDR3 reads CASSLRADTEAFF. The CDR3 coding sequence is TGTGCCAGCAGCCTCAGGGCGGACACTGAAGCTTTCTTT. V gene TRBV7-3 combines with J gene TRBJ1-1; the D gene is possibly TRBD1 (5 bases). This CDR3 is built from 13 residues. Trimming cost V 5 bases and J 3 bases, with 10 bases left between them. CDR1 and CDR2 (germline): SGHTA, FQGTGA.

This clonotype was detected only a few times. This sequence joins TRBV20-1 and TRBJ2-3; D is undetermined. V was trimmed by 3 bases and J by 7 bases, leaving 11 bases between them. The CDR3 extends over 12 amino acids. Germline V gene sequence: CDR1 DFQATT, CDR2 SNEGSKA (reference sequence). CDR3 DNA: TGCAGTGCTAGGGTCGACCCCAATACGCAGTATTTT. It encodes CSARVDPNTQYF.

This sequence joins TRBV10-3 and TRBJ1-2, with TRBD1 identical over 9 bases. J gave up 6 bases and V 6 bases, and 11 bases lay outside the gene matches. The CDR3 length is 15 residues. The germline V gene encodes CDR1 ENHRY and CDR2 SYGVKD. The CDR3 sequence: CAIRSMAQGADGYTF. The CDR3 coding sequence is TGTGCCATCAGGTCAATGGCACAGGGGGCGGATGGCTACACCTTC.

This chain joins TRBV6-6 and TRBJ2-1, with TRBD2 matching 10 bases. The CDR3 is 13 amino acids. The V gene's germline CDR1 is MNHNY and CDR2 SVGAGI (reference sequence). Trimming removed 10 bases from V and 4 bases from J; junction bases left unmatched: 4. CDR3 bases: TGTGCCATCGGACTAGCGGAATACAATGAGCAGTTCTTC. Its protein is CAIGLAEYNEQFF.

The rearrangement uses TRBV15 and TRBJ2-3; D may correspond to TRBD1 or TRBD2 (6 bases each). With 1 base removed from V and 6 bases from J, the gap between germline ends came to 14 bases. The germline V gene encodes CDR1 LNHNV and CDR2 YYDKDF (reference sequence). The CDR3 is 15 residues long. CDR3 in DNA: TGTGCCACCAGCAGAGGTCGGGGGCTCGGGGATACGCAGTATTTT. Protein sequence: CATSRGRGLGDTQYF.